Listed below are T cell receptor beta chains from one sample, sequenced in a study of T cells in Graves' hyperthyroidism and ophthalmopathy. MiXCR, applied by TCRdb to the multiplex PCR reads, yields one record per CDR3 protein. The table includes 500,000 to 650,000 distinct CDR3 sequences, more than 12% detected once. Specimen: blood. All receptors come from a woman between 50 and 59 years old with Graves' ophthalmopathy. The CDR3 runs from the conserved cysteine through the conserved F or W. The order of the fields is J gene, CDR3 length, V gene, clone size, D gene, CDR3 DNA, CDR3 protein. A D gene is named only where the DNA matches it firmly. Clone size is stated in some rows and not others, as once, few, many or a class when expanded.

>TRBJ2-7|15|TRBV29-1|many|TRBD1
TGCAGCGTTGAAGCCGACAGGGGGGAAACCTACGAGCAGTACTTC
CSVEADRGETYEQYF
>TRBJ2-2|16|TRBV4-3|few|TRBD2
TGCGCCAGCAGCCAAGGACTAGCGGGAGTGTTCGGGGAGCTGTTTTTT
CASSQGLAGVFGELFF
>TRBJ2-2|18|TRBV7-6|few|TRBD1
TGTGCCAGCAGCACCCCTCCAGGGGGCCCTACGAACACCGGGGAGCTGTTTTTT
CASSTPPGGPTNTGELFF
>TRBJ1-5|15|TRBV30|-|-
TGTGCCTGGACAAAAACAGGGATGCAATTTCAGCCCCAGCATTTT
CAWTKTGMQFQPQHF
>TRBJ2-7|15|TRBV7-2|many|TRBD2
TGTGCCAGCAGCCCAGTCGAAGCGGGAGGCCTTGAGCAGTACTTC
CASSPVEAGGLEQYF
>TRBJ2-1|14|TRBV27|once|TRBD2
TGTGCCAGCAGTGCGGTAGCGGGATACAATGAGCAGTTCTTC
CASSAVAGYNEQFF
>TRBJ2-3|11|TRBV6-1|few|-
TGTGCCAGCAGTGGACCAGAGGCGCAGTATTTT
CASSGPEAQYF
>TRBJ2-5|12|TRBV3-1|many|-
TGTGCCAGCAGCCAAGATATGGAGACCCAGTACTTC
CASSQDMETQYF
>TRBJ2-1|15|TRBV29-1|many|TRBD2
TGCAGCGTAGGACTAGCGGGAGGCACCTACAATGAGCAGTTCTTC
CSVGLAGGTYNEQFF
>TRBJ2-2|17|TRBV27|-|-
TGTGCCAGCAGTTCGGGACAAATCATTATGAACACCGGGGAGCTGTTTTTT
CASSSGQIIMNTGELFF
>TRBJ2-2|12|TRBV30|many|-
TGTGCCTGGAGTGTCCGGGTCGGGGAGCTGTTTTTT
CAWSVRVGELFF
>TRBJ2-5|15|TRBV28|many|TRBD2
TGTGCCAGCAGTTTAACGGGAGGCTTCCAAGAGACCCAGTACTTC
CASSLTGGFQETQYF
>TRBJ2-2|11|TRBV19|-|-
TGTGCCAGTAGTAGCGCGGGGGAGCTGTTTTTT
CASSSAGELFF
>TRBJ2-1|11|TRBV6-2/TRBV6-3|-|-
TGTGCCAGCAGCCACAGTGGGGAGCAGTTCTTC
CASSHSGEQFF
>TRBJ1-3|15|TRBV28|-|TRBD1
TGTGCCAGCAGTTTACTAGCCCTACAGGGGAACACCATATATTTT
CASSLLALQGNTIYF
>TRBJ2-1|16|TRBV28|many|TRBD2
TGTGCCAGCAGTCCGTTGAGGACTAGCGGGAGCAGGGAGCAGTTCTTC
CASSPLRTSGSREQFF
>TRBJ2-3|16|TRBV27|many|TRBD2
TGTGCCAGCAAACTAGCGGGAGGGTTGGGCACAGATACGCAGTATTTT
CASKLAGGLGTDTQYF
>TRBJ2-7|14|TRBV7-8|many|TRBD2
TGTGCCAGCAGCCCGAGCGGGAGGGCCGGGCAGCAGTACTTC
CASSPSGRAGQQYF
>TRBJ1-1|12|TRBV7-9|many|-
TGTGCCAGCAGCTTAGGGGAAGCTGAAGCTTTCTTT
CASSLGEAEAFF
>TRBJ1-2|12|TRBV19|few|-
TGTGCCAGTAGAGGCGTTAACTATGGCTACACCTTC
CASRGVNYGYTF
>TRBJ2-1|13|TRBV29-1|many|TRBD1
TGCAGCGCAACAGGGGAATGGTTCAATGAGCAGTTCTTC
CSATGEWFNEQFF
>TRBJ2-7|14|TRBV7-2|many|TRBD1
TGTGCCAGCAGCTTAGGCGGGACAGGGGGCGAGCAGTACTTC
CASSLGGTGGEQYF
>TRBJ1-3|18|TRBV7-9|-|-
TGTGCCAGCAGCTTAGTATTAGCCAGGCACCGCTCTGGAAACACCATATATTTT
CASSLVLARHRSGNTIYF
>TRBJ1-4|13|TRBV2|-|-
TGTGCCAGCAGTGAGGGACCCCCAGAAAAACTGTTTTTT
CASSEGPPEKLFF
>TRBJ2-7|15|TRBV6-1|many|TRBD1
TGTGCCAGCAGCTTGGACAGGGGGATTACCTACGAGCAGTACTTC
CASSLDRGITYEQYF
>TRBJ2-1|16|TRBV4-1|-|TRBD2
TGCGCCAGCAGCCAATTTTCGAGCGGGAGCTACAATGAGCAGTTCTTC
CASSQFSSGSYNEQFF
>TRBJ2-1|15|TRBV10-3|-|TRBD2
TGTGCCATCAGGGGACTAGGGGGAGGGAAGAATGAGCAGTTCTTC
CAIRGLGGGKNEQFF
>TRBJ2-5|15|TRBV10-3|many|TRBD1
TGTGCCATCACATCCGGGACAGGGGGTTTAAAGACCCAGTACTTC
CAITSGTGGLKTQYF
>TRBJ2-1|14|TRBV28|-|-
TGTGCCATTTCACGGGGCAGCCAATACAATGAGCAGTTCTTC
CAISRGSQYNEQFF
>TRBJ1-2|15|TRBV4-1|-|-
TGCGCCAGCAGCCAAGATCGGGCCGCCACGGACGGCTACACCTTC
CASSQDRAATDGYTF
>TRBJ2-1|15|TRBV7-9|many|TRBD1
TGTGCCAGCAGCCAGGTGGGACAGGGGTACAATGAGCAGTTCTTC
CASSQVGQGYNEQFF
>TRBJ1-3|15|TRBV20-1|many|TRBD1
TGCAGTGCTAGACATCAGGGGGCTGTTGGAAACACCATATATTTT
CSARHQGAVGNTIYF
>TRBJ2-1|16|TRBV20-1|few|TRBD2
TGCAGTGCTATAGACCGGACTAGCGGCTCCTACAATGAGCAGTTCTTC
CSAIDRTSGSYNEQFF
>TRBJ2-1|16|TRBV6-5|-|-
TGTGCCAGCAGTTATAACCTAGCGAGCTCCTACAATGAGCAGTTCTTC
CASSYNLASSYNEQFF
>TRBJ2-7|13|TRBV5-1|many|TRBD1
TGCGCCAGCAAAGGACCGAACAGGGGGCAGCAGTACTTC
CASKGPNRGQQYF
>TRBJ2-1|15|TRBV28|many|TRBD1
TGTGCCAGCAGTTCGACCGGGACAGAGTACAATGAGCAGTTCTTC
CASSSTGTEYNEQFF
>TRBJ2-7|15|TRBV20-1|many|TRBD2
TGCAGTGCTAGAGGGACTAGCGGGAGCTCCTACGAGCAGTACTTC
CSARGTSGSSYEQYF
>TRBJ2-2|13|TRBV10-3|few|-
TGTGCCAGGCGACAGGACCGAACCGGGGAGCTGTTTTTT
CARRQDRTGELFF
>TRBJ2-1|15|TRBV5-1|many|TRBD2
TGCGCCAGCAGCAGAACTAGCGGGAGGGTAAGTGAGCAGTTCTTC
CASSRTSGRVSEQFF
>TRBJ1-2|16|TRBV5-6|many|TRBD1
TGTGCCAGCAGTTATAGCCCGGGACAGTTAAACTATGGCTACACCTTC
CASSYSPGQLNYGYTF
>TRBJ2-1|15|TRBV28|many|-
TGTGCCAGCGTGGGGGCATTTGAGACCTACAATGAGCAGTTCTTC
CASVGAFETYNEQFF
>TRBJ1-2|16|TRBV7-8|many|-
TGTGCCAGCAGCTTAGGCTCGACGGGAGCTAACTATGGCTACACCTTC
CASSLGSTGANYGYTF
>TRBJ1-6|16|TRBV28|few|-
TGTGCCAGCAGTAAAACCCTCGGGGGCGTGAATTCACCCCTCCACTTT
CASSKTLGGVNSPLHF
>TRBJ2-7|14|TRBV29-1|many|TRBD1
TGCAGCGTTGACGGGACAGGGGAAGCCTACGAGCAGTACTTC
CSVDGTGEAYEQYF
>TRBJ2-7|14|TRBV28|-|TRBD2
TGTGCCAGCAATCCTAGCGGGTATACCTACGAGCAGTACTTC
CASNPSGYTYEQYF
>TRBJ2-3|15|TRBV14|-|-
TGTGCCAGCAGCCAAGAATTCGGGAGCACAGATACGCAGTATTTT
CASSQEFGSTDTQYF